This entry lists 32 T cell receptor beta chains sequenced from one sample in a study of post-analysis software for immune sequencing data. Whole-study findings and limits: Among roughly 5 TRBV segments more frequent in patients than controls were TRBV5-6, TRBV5-1 and TRBV20-1.

Researchers reported that TCR beta cDNA libraries carried unique molecular identifiers. Each CDR3 protein gets one entry after TCRdb re-called the PCR reads with MiXCR. The table has 450,000 or so distinct CDR3 sequences, under 55% seen once; the top ten hold about an eighth. The antigens for these receptors are not known. The source material was blood. The receptors shown here come from a girl aged 5-17 years with multiple sclerosis.

This clonotype was found a few times. The rearrangement uses TRBV10-3 and TRBJ2-1; 9 positions agree with TRBD1. This CDR3 has 15 residues. Germline values: CDR1 ENHRY, CDR2 SYGVKD. V lost 10 bases, J lost 4 bases, and 11 bases stayed unmatched. The CDR3 is CATQGQGKAYNEQFF. DNA for the CDR3: TGTGCCACTCAAGGACAGGGGAAGGCGTACAATGAGCAGTTCTTC.

V usage is TRBV7-3 and J usage is TRBJ2-3; D is tentatively TRBD1 or TRBD2 (5 bases each). Trimming took off 4 bases at V and 2 bases at J, with 10 bases between the two ends. The CDR3 consists of 14 residues. The germline V gene encodes CDR1 SGHTA and CDR2 FQGTGA. The CDR3 is CASSSRDPTDTQYF. DNA of the CDR3: TGTGCCAGCAGCTCCCGGGACCCCACAGATACGCAGTATTTT.

This chain uses TRBV3-1 with TRBJ2-3, with 14 bases matching TRBD2. The CDR3 consists of 18 residues. Trimming took 1 base from V and 4 from J; bases not matched to a gene: 7. The V gene's germline CDR1 is LGHDT and CDR2 YNNKEL (reference sequence). CDR3 protein: CASSQAGTSGSGSDTQYF. In DNA, the CDR3 is TGTGCCAGCAGCCAAGCAGGGACTAGCGGGAGTGGGTCAGATACGCAGTATTTT.

The J gene is TRBJ1-5, the V gene TRBV20-1; 7 bases agree with TRBD1. The CDR3 covers 16 residues. Trimming at V came to 3 bases and at J to 0 bases, leaving 8 bases not matched to a gene. CDR1 DFQATT and CDR2 SNEGSKA come from the germline V gene (reference sequence). In nucleotides, the CDR3 is TGCAGTGCTAGTTGGGACAGCCTTTATAGCAATCAGCCCCAGCATTTT. It codes for CSASWDSLYSNQPQHF.

The genes are TRBV5-1 and TRBJ2-3; D unresolved. The CDR3 covers 14 residues. Trimming shortened V by 4 bases and J by 0 bases, and 9 bases separated the two germline ends. Germline V gene sequence: CDR1 SGHRS, CDR2 YFSETQ. CDR3 sequence reads: CASSATFSTDTQYF. CDR3 in DNA: TGCGCCAGCAGCGCCACCTTTAGCACAGATACGCAGTATTTT.

The gene calls are TRBV5-5 and TRBJ1-2, with a tentative D call TRBD1 (5 bases). The germline V and J ends were trimmed by 4 bases and 4 bases, with 26 bases remaining between them. This CDR3 has 18 amino acids. The germline gives CDR1 SGHKS, CDR2 YYEKEE (reference sequence). The CDR3 sequence: CASSPGTLQDAIIYGYTF. The DNA for the CDR3 is TGTGCCAGCAGCCCAGGGACTCTCCAGGACGCGATCATCTATGGCTACACCTTC.

This clonotype was seen a few times. V gene TRBV28 combines with J gene TRBJ2-1; tentatively, D is TRBD2 (6 bases). With 6 bases removed from V and 10 bases from J, the gap between germline ends came to 22 bases. CDR3 length: 15 residues. CDR1 MDHEN and CDR2 SYDVKM come from the germline V gene. The CDR3 DNA reads as TGTGCCAGCAGCTACATCCGGGGCCGGAGGGAGGAGCAGTTCTTC. Translation: CASSYIRGRREEQFF.

V usage is TRBV12-3 or TRBV12-4 and J usage is TRBJ2-3; the D is unclear. Trimming pared 5 bases from V and 1 base from J, leaving 13 bases between. The CDR3 is 15 residues long. CDR3 nucleotide sequence: TGTGCCAGCAGTCCGAGATGGGTGGGCACAGATACGCAGTATTTT. Protein: CASSPRWVGTDTQYF.

V usage is TRBV28 and J usage is TRBJ2-4, with no clear D. The germline V and J ends were trimmed by 3 bases and 0 bases, with 3 bases remaining between them. CDR1 MDHEN and CDR2 SYDVKM come from the germline V gene. The CDR3 has 13 amino acids. The DNA of the CDR3 is TGTGCCAGCAGTTTGACAGCCAAAAACATTCAGTACTTC. As protein: CASSLTAKNIQYF.

This chain joins TRBV28 and TRBJ2-7; a weak D match, TRBD1 (6 bases). The CDR3 sequence is 13 residues long. Per germline, CDR1 MDHEN and CDR2 SYDVKM. Trimming shortened V by 6 bases and J by 3 bases, and 12 bases separated the two germline ends. CDR3 in amino acids: CASRSGQIYEQYF. CDR3 nucleotide sequence: TGTGCCAGCAGATCGGGACAAATCTACGAGCAGTACTTC.

The chain is built from TRBV2 and TRBJ2-7; D gene unclear. Trimming removed 1 base from V and 3 bases from J, with 13 bases in between. The CDR3 loop spans 15 amino acids. The germline CDR1 and CDR2 sequences are SNHLY and FYNNEI. The CDR3 DNA sequence: TGTGCCAGCAGTGAAGGAAAGGACGCCCACTACGAGCAGTACTTC. This translates into CASSEGKDAHYEQYF.

The V and J genes are TRBV7-3 and TRBJ2-3; 13 bases fit TRBD2. The V gene's germline CDR1 is SGHTA and CDR2 FQGTGA. The V gene end was trimmed by 5 bases and the J gene end by 3 bases; junction bases not matched to a gene: 17. The CDR3 runs 20 residues. CDR3 in amino acids: CASSPLSRRTSGSRTDTQYF. The CDR3, as DNA: TGTGCCAGCAGCCCCCTTAGCCGAAGGACTAGCGGGAGTAGGACAGATACGCAGTATTTT.

The chain carries TRBV12-3 or TRBV12-4 and TRBJ2-6; D unresolved. This CDR3 is 15 amino acids long. V lost 6 bases and J 0 bases, leaving 9 bases between the germline ends. Here the CDR3 reads CASSDPSSGANVLTF. The CDR3 DNA follows: TGTGCCAGCAGCGACCCTAGCTCTGGGGCCAACGTCCTGACTTTC.

This rearrangement joins TRBV9 to TRBJ2-1, with a tentative D call TRBD1 (5 bases). This CDR3 has 13 residues. Germline CDR1 SGDLS, CDR2 YYNGEE. V lost 7 bases and J 5 bases, leaving 13 bases between the germline ends. The CDR3 reads CASGASLNNEQFF. The CDR3 DNA is TGTGCCAGCGGGGCCTCATTAAACAATGAGCAGTTCTTC.

The chain carries TRBV27 and TRBJ2-2, with D hard to call. Trimming cost V 3 bases and J 1 base, with 9 bases left between them. Germline CDR1 MNHEY, CDR2 SMNVEV (reference sequence). The CDR3 covers 15 residues. DNA of the CDR3: TGTGCCAGCAGTTTTGTGGGCGAGAACACCGGGGAGCTGTTTTTT. This encodes CASSFVGENTGELFF.

J is TRBJ1-1 and V is TRBV12-3 or TRBV12-4; D is possibly TRBD1 (6 bases). V gave up 6 bases and J gave up 2 bases, with 13 bases separating them. The CDR3 has 14 amino acids. The CDR3 DNA reads as TGTGCCAGCAGCCCCACAGGGACCAACACTGAAGCTTTCTTT. As protein: CASSPTGTNTEAFF.

This chain connects TRBV6-5 to TRBJ2-3; 7 bases align to TRBD2. This CDR3 contains 12 residues. After removal of 5 bases from V and 11 bases from J, the junction contained 7 bases not matched to a gene. The germline gives CDR1 MNHEY, CDR2 SVGAGI. The chain's CDR3 is CASSQSSGVQYF. CDR3 sequence (DNA): TGTGCCAGCAGTCAATCTAGCGGAGTGCAGTATTTT.

CDR3 DNA sequence: TGTGCCATCAGTGAGGAGTCAGCAAATCAGCCCCAGCATTTT. This encodes CAISEESANQPQHF. The chain couples TRBV10-3 to TRBJ1-5; no firm D call. Germline-derived CDR1 and CDR2 are ENHRY and SYGVKD. This CDR3 contains 14 residues. The ends were cut back, 2 bases at V and 4 bases at J, with 9 bases in the middle.

This clonotype was observed a handful of times. The chain recombines TRBV11-2 with TRBJ2-5; 7 bases map to TRBD1. The germline V gene has CDR1 SGHAT and CDR2 FQNNGV. V gave up 5 bases and J gave up 2 bases; unmatched junction bases: 2. This CDR3 is built from 13 residues. The CDR3 loop reads CASSQGQQETQYF. In nucleotides, the CDR3 is TGTGCCAGCAGCCAGGGACAGCAAGAGACCCAGTACTTC.

This rearrangement joins TRBV7-9 to TRBJ2-2; 9 nucleotides line up with TRBD1. V lost 5 bases and J lost 5; bases outside the gene matches: 6. CDR1 is SEHNR and CDR2 is FQNEAQ in the germline V gene (reference sequence). This CDR3 comprises 15 residues. CDR3 bases: TGTGCCAGCAGCGGAGACAGGGGGAGTACCGGGGAGCTGTTTTTT. Amino acid sequence: CASSGDRGSTGELFF.

J is TRBJ1-5 and V is TRBV11-2; 7 nucleotides match TRBD1. Germline V CDR1 and CDR2: SGHAT, FQNNGV. J gave up 3 bases and V 4 bases, and 6 bases lay outside the gene matches. The CDR3 has 15 amino acids. This chain's CDR3 is CASSSTTGLNQPQHF. The CDR3 region has the DNA TGTGCCAGCAGCTCCACGACAGGGCTCAATCAGCCCCAGCATTTT. The complete variable domain, with remaining parts taken from reference TRBV11-2 and TRBJ1-5, reads EAGVAQSPRYKIIEKRQSVAFWCNPISGHATLYWYQQILGQGPKLLIQFQNNGVVDDSQLPKDRFSAERLKGVDSTLKIQPAKLEDSAVYLCASSSTTGLNQPQHFGDGTRLSIL.

The rearrangement links TRBV5-1 to TRBJ2-3, with D uncertain. Trimming pared 5 bases from V and 2 bases from J, leaving 12 bases between. CDR3 size: 14 residues. Germline CDR1 SGHRS, CDR2 YFSETQ. In DNA form, the CDR3 reads TGCGCCAGCAGTGGGCTCACCTACACAGATACGCAGTATTTT. It translates to CASSGLTYTDTQYF.

The chain uses TRBV7-2 and TRBJ2-7; D ambiguous. With 4 bases removed from V and 0 bases from J, the gap between germline ends came to 10 bases. CDR3 length: 14 residues. CDR1 SGHTA and CDR2 FQGNSA come from the germline V gene. The DNA for the CDR3 is TGTGCCAGCAGCTCACAGCCCTCCTCCTACGAGCAGTACTTC. Protein: CASSSQPSSYEQYF.

The chain joins TRBV6-1 to TRBJ2-7; 8 bases line up with TRBD2. The closer fit of TRBJ2-5 to the DNA end suggests the J call may be wrong. Per the germline V gene, CDR1 is MNHNS and CDR2 is SASEGT. The CDR3 has 14 residues. The CDR3 spells CASIGSGVVETQYF. The CDR3 region has the DNA TGTGCCAGTATCGGTAGCGGGGTCGTAGAGACCCAGTACTTC.

The chain carries TRBV29-1 and TRBJ1-2; 9 nucleotides match TRBD1. The CDR3 length is 14 residues. With V trimmed by 5 bases and J by 6 bases, 10 bases remained unmatched. CDR1 and CDR2 from the germline V gene are SQVTM and ANQGSEA. The DNA for the CDR3 is TGCAGCGTTAAGGGGACAGGGACTTCCCATGGCTACACCTTC. It codes for CSVKGTGTSHGYTF.

J is TRBJ2-1 and V is TRBV11-3; 7 bases are a match to TRBD2. This CDR3 region has 15 residues. Germline V gene lookup returns CDR1 SGHNT and CDR2 YENEEA. After removal of 5 bases from V and 6 bases from J, the junction contained 10 bases not matched to a gene. This CDR3 is CASSPGRVAGNEQFF. The CDR3 DNA sequence: TGTGCCAGCAGCCCAGGGAGGGTAGCGGGCAATGAGCAGTTCTTC.

This clonotype was found a few times. The chain couples TRBV25-1 to TRBJ1-2; D is undetermined. The CDR3 loop spans 13 amino acids. Trimming cost V 3 bases and J 2 bases, with 7 bases left between them. Germline V gene sequence: CDR1 MGHDK, CDR2 SYGVNS. This CDR3 reads CASSEIRNYGYTF. The CDR3 DNA follows: TGTGCCAGCAGTGAGATCAGGAACTATGGCTACACCTTC.

The rearrangement links TRBV4-1 to TRBJ1-1; no clear D. In germline, CDR1 is MGHRA, CDR2 YSYEKL. The CDR3 is made up of 12 amino acids. Trimming removed 1 base at V and 7 bases at J, with 7 bases between. The CDR3 sequence is CASSQGINEAFF. The CDR3 bases are TGCGCCAGCAGCCAAGGGATTAATGAAGCTTTCTTT.

The rearrangement links TRBV12-3 or TRBV12-4 to TRBJ2-4, with 11 positions matching TRBD2. The CDR3 is made up of 18 amino acids. V trimming: 5 bases; J trimming: 1 base; junction bases outside the gene matches: 10. The DNA of the CDR3 is TGTGCCAGCAGTACAGCTAGCGGGAGGAATTGGGCCAAAAACATTCAGTACTTC. Protein sequence: CASSTASGRNWAKNIQYF.

The genes are TRBV6-5 and TRBJ1-2, with TRBD1 as a possible D gene (5 bases). Trimming took off 4 bases at V and 3 bases at J, with 15 bases between the two ends. CDR3 length equals 15 residues. Germline V CDR1 and CDR2: MNHEY, SVGAGI. The CDR3 DNA is TGTGCCAGCAGTTCCCGCGTCGAGGGGCACTATGGCTACACCTTC. This encodes CASSSRVEGHYGYTF.

A word on this clonotype: The junction departs from the called germline gene at one end, perhaps through a read error. The rearrangement uses TRBV7-3 and TRBJ2-3; 9 nucleotides line up with TRBD1. The germline V gene has CDR1 SGHTA and CDR2 FQGTGA. There are 15 residues in the CDR3. The DNA of the CDR3 is TGTGCCAACAGCTTATCGGGACAGGGAGAAGATACGCAGTATTTT. Protein sequence: CANSLSGQGEDTQYF.

V gene TRBV20-1 combines with J gene TRBJ2-1; 11 bases are a match to TRBD2. CDR3 length equals 14 residues. V shed 7 bases and J 10 bases; nucleotides not matched to a gene: 12. Germline CDR1 and CDR2: DFQATT and SNEGSKA (reference sequence). The DNA for the CDR3 is TGCAGTGTAAGCCGAACTAGCGGGAGAGGAGAGCAGTTCTTC. The encoded protein is CSVSRTSGRGEQFF.